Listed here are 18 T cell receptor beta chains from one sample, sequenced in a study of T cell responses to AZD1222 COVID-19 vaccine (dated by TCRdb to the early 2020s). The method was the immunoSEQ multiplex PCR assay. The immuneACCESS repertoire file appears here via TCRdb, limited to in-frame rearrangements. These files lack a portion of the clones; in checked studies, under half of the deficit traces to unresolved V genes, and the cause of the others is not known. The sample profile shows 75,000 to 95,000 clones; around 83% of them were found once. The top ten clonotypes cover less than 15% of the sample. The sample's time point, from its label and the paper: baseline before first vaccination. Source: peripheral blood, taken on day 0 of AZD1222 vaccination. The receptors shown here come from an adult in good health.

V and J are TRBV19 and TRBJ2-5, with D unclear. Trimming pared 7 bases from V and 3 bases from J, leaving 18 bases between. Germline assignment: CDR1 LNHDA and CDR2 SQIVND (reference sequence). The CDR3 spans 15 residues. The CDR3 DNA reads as TGTGCCAGTACGTCGGCAAGGACCCGAGAAGAGACCCAGTACTTC. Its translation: CASTSARTREETQYF.

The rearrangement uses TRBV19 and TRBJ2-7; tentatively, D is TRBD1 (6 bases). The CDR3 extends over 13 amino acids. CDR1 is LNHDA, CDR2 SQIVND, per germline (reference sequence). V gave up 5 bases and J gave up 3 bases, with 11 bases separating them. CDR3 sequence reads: CASSRTEDYEQYF. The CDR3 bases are TGTGCCAGTAGTCGGACAGAGGACTACGAGCAGTACTTC.

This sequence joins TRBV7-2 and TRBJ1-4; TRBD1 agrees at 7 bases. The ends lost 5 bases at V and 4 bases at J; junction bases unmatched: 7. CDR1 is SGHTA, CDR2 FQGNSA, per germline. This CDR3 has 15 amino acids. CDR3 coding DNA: TGTGCCAGCAGCATCTACAGGGGTGGTAATGAAAAACTGTTTTTT. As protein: CASSIYRGGNEKLFF.

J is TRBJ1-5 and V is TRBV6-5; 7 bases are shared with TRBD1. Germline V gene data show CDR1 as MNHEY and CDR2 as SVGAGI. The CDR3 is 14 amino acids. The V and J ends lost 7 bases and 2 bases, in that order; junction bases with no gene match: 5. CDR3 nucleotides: TGTGCCAGCACGATCACAGGGGGCAATCAGCCCCAGCATTTT. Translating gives CASTITGGNQPQHF.

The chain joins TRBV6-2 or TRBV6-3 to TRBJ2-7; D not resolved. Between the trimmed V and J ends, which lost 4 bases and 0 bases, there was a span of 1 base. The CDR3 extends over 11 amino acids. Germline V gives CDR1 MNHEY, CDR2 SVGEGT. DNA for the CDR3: TGTGCCAGCAGTTTCTCCTACGAGCAGTACTTC. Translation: CASSFSYEQYF.

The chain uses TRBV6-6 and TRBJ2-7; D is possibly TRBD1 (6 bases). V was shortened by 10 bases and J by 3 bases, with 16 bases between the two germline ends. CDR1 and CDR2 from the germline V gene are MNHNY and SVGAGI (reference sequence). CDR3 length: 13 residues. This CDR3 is CATKDGQIYEQYF. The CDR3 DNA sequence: TGTGCCACCAAAGATGGACAGATCTACGAGCAGTACTTC.

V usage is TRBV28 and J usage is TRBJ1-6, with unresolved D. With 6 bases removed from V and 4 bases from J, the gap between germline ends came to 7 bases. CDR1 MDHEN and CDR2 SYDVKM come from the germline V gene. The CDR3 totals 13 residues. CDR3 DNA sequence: TGTGCCAGCAGATTGCAGTATAATTCACCCCTCCACTTT. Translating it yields CASRLQYNSPLHF. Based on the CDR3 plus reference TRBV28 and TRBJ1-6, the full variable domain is DVKVTQSSRYLVKRTGEKVFLECVQDMDHENMFWYRQDPGLGLRLIYFSYDVKMKEKGDIPEGYSVSREKKERFSLILESASTNQTSMYLCASRLQYNSPLHFGNGTRLTVT.

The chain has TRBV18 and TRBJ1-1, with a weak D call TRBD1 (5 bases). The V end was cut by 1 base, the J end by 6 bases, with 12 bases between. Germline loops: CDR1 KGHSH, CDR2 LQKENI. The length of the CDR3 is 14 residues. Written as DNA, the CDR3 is TGTGCCAGCTCACCACAGGGGCGTATGGCTGAAGCTTTCTTT. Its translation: CASSPQGRMAEAFF.

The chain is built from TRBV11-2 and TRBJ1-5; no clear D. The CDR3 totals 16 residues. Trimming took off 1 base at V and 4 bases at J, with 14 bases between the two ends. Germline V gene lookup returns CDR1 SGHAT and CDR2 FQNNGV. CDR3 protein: CASSLGGDKRNQPQHF. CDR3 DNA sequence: TGTGCCAGCAGCTTAGGGGGAGACAAACGGAATCAGCCCCAGCATTTT.

CDR3 sequence (DNA): TGTGCCAGCAGCTTAGCTTTGGGCACAGATACGCAGTATTTT. Translation gives CASSLALGTDTQYF. The chain employs TRBV7-2 and TRBJ2-3; D not resolved. The V and J ends lost 0 bases and 1 base respectively, with 5 bases between them. The CDR3 has 14 amino acids. Germline CDR1 reads SGHTA; CDR2 reads FQGNSA. The full variable domain, in which reference TRBV7-2 and TRBJ2-3 provide the parts outside the CDR3, is GAGVSQSPSNKVTEKGKDVELRCDPISGHTALYWYRQSLGQGLEFLIYFQGNSAPDKSGLPSDRFSAERTGGSVSTLTIQRTQQEDSAVYLCASSLALGTDTQYFGPGTRLTVL.

The DNA of the CDR3 is TGTGCCACCAGTGACCCCGGCAGACACTCGAACTATGGCTACACCTTC. Translated, it gives CATSDPGRHSNYGYTF. The V and J genes are TRBV24-1 and TRBJ1-2; D not resolved. Germline CDR1 KGHDR, CDR2 SFDVKD. This CDR3 is built from 16 residues. V lost 4 bases, J lost 2 bases, and 16 bases lay in between.

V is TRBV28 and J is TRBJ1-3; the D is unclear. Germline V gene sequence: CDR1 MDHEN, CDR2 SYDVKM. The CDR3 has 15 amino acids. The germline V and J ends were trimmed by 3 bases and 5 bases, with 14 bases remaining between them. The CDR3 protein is CASSLASTSRNTIYF. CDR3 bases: TGTGCCAGCAGTTTGGCCTCGACTAGTAGAAACACCATATATTTT.

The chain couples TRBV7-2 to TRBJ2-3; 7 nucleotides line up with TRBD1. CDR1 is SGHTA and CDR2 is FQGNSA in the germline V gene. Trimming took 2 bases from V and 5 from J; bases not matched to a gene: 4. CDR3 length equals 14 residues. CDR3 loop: CASSLRGQEDTQYF. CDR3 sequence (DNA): TGTGCCAGCAGCTTAAGGGGGCAGGAAGATACGCAGTATTTT.

The CDR3, as DNA: TGTGCCAGCAGATCTAGCGGGGGGGCGGAGACCCAGTACTTC. Translating it yields CASRSSGGAETQYF. The rearrangement links TRBV5-4 to TRBJ2-5; 12 bases are shared with TRBD2. Per the germline V gene, CDR1 is SGHNT and CDR2 is YYREEE (reference sequence). The CDR3 consists of 14 residues. V was clipped by 5 bases and J by 5 bases; unmatched bases: 4.

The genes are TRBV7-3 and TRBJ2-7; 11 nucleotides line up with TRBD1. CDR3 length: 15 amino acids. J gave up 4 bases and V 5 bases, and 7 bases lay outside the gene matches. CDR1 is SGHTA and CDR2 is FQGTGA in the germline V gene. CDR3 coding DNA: TGTGCCAGCAGCGTCTACGGGACAGGGGGATACGAGCAGTACTTC. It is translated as CASSVYGTGGYEQYF. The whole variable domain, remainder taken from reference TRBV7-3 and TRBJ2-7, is GAGVSQTPSNKVTEKGKYVELRCDPISGHTALYWYRQSLGQGPEFLIYFQGTGAADDSGLPNDRFFAVRPEGSVSTLKIQRTERGDSAVYLCASSVYGTGGYEQYFGPGTRLTVT.

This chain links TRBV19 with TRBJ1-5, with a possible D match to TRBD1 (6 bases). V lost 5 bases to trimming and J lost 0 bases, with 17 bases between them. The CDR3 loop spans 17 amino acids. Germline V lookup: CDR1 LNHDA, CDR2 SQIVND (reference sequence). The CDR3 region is CASSAGQRVYSNQPQHF. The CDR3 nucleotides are TGTGCCAGTAGTGCGGGACAACGGGTTTATAGCAATCAGCCCCAGCATTTT.

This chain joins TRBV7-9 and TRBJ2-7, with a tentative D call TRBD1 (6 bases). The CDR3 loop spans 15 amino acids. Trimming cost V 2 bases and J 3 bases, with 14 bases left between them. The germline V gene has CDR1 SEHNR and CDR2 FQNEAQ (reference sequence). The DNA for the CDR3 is TGTGCCAGCAGCTTATTAGGGGGTACGGTCTACGAGCAGTACTTC. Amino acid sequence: CASSLLGGTVYEQYF.

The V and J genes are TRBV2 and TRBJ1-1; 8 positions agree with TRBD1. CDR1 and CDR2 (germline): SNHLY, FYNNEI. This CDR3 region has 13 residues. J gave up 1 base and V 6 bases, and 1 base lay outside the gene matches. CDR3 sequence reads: CASRDRENTEAFF. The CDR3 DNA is TGTGCCAGCAGGGACAGGGAGAACACTGAAGCTTTCTTT.